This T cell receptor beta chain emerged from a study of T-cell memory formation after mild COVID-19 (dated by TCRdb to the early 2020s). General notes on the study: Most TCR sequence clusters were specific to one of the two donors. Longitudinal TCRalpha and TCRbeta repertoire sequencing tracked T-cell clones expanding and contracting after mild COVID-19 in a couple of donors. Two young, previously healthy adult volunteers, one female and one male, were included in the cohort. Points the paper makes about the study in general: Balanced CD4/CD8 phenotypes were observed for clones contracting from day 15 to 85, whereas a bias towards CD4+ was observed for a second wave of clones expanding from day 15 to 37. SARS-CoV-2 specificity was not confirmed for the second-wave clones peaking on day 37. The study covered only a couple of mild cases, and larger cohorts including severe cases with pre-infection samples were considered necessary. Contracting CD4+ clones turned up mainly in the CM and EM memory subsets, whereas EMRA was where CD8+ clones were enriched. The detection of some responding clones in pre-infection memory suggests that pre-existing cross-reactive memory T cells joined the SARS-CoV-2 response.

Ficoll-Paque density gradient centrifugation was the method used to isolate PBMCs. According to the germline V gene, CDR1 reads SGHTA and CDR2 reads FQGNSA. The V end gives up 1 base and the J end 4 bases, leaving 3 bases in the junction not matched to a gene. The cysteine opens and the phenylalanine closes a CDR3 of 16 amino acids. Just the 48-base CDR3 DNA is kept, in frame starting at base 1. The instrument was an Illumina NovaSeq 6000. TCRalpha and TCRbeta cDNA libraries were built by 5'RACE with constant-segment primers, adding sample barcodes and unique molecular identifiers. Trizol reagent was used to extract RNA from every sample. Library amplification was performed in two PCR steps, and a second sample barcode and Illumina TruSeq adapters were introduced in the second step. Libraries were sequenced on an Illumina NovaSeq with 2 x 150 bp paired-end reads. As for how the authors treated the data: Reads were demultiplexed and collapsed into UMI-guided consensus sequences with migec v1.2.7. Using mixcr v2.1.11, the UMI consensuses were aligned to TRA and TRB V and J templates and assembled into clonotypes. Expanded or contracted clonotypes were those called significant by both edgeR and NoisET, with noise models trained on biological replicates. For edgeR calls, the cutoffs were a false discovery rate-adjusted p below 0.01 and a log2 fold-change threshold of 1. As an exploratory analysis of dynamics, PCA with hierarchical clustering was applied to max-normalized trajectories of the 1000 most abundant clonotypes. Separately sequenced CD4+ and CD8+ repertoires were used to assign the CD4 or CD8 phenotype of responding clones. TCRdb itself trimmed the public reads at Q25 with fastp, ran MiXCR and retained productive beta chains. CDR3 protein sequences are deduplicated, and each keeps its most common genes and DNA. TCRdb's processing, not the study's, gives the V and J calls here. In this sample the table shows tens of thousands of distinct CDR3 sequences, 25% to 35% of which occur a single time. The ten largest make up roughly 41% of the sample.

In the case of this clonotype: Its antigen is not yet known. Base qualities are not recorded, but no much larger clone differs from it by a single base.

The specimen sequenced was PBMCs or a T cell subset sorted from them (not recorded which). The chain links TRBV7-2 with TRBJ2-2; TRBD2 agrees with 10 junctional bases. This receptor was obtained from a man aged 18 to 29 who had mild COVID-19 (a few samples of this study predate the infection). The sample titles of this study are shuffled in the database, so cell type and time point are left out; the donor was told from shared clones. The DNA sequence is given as TGTGCCAGCAGCTTAGGGGCTAGCGGGAGCACCGGGGAGCTGTTTTTT. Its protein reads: CASSLGASGSTGELFF. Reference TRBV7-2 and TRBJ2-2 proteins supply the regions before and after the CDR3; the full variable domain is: GAGVSQSPSNKVTEKGKDVELRCDPISGHTALYWYRQSLGQGLEFLIYFQGNSAPDKSGLPSDRFSAERTGGSVSTLTIQRTQQEDSAVYLCASSLGASGSTGELFFGEGSRLTVL.